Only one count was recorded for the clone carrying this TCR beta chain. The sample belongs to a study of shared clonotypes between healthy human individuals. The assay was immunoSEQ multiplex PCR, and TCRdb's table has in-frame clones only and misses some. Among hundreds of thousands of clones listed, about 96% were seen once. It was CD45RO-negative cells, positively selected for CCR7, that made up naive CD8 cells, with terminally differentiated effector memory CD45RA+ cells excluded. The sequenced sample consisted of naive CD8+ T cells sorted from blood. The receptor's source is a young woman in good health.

The CDR3 DNA reads TGTGCCAGCAGGCTCTCGGCCTACGAGCAGTACTTC. This encodes CASRLSAYEQYF. The chain links TRBV6-1 to TRBJ2-7; D not certain. V was pared by 6 bases and J by 2 bases, with 8 bases between. CDR3 length equals 12 residues. CDR1 MNHNS and CDR2 SASEGT come from the germline V gene.